This entry lists 29 T cell receptor beta chains sequenced from one sample in a study of CD8 T cells in ankylosing spondylitis. TCRdb fed the 5' RACE reads into MiXCR, producing one record per CDR3 protein. The table includes 200,000 to 300,000 distinct CDR3 sequences, roughly 32% detected once. Sequencing used blood, either unsorted or a sorted T cell fraction (not recorded which). The receptors come from a male donor with ankylosing spondylitis or in good health (not recorded which).

V and J are TRBV7-9 and TRBJ1-2; possible D gene TRBD1, 6 bases. V lost 6 bases and J lost 5, with 19 bases in between. CDR1 SEHNR and CDR2 FQNEAQ come from the germline V gene (reference sequence). The CDR3 runs 15 residues. The chain's CDR3 is CASRKGGGIRYGYTF. Here the CDR3 DNA reads TGTGCCAGCAGGAAAGGGGGGGGAATCCGTTATGGCTACACCTTC.

The chain uses TRBV20-1 and TRBJ2-5, with 8 bases lining up with TRBD1. Trimming at V came to 6 bases and at J to 6 bases, leaving 12 bases not matched to a gene. CDR3 length equals 14 residues. The V gene's germline CDR1 is DFQATT and CDR2 SNEGSKA (reference sequence). CDR3 nucleotides: TGCAGTGCAACCGGACAGGGATGGGTAAAGACCCAGTACTTC. Amino acids: CSATGQGWVKTQYF.

The rearrangement uses TRBV5-6 and TRBJ2-3; D may correspond to TRBD1 or TRBD2 (6 bases each). The CDR3 spans 16 residues. Germline-derived CDR1 and CDR2 are SGHDT and YYEEEE. V was trimmed by 1 base and J by 0 bases, leaving 12 bases between them. CDR3 coding DNA: TGTGCCAGCAGCTTGAGGGGGGTCTGGAGCACAGATACGCAGTATTTT. It is translated as CASSLRGVWSTDTQYF.

The CDR3 is CASSTGQGTNYGYTF. The CDR3 coding sequence is TGTGCCAGCAGTACGGGACAGGGGACGAACTATGGCTACACCTTC. This sequence joins TRBV6-1 and TRBJ1-2, with 10 positions matching TRBD1. Germline-derived CDR1 and CDR2 are MNHNS and SASEGT. Trimming at V came to 5 bases and at J to 2 bases, leaving 5 bases not matched to a gene. The CDR3 is 15 amino acids.

This clonotype was seen only a few times. V usage is TRBV20-1 and J usage is TRBJ2-2, with 9 bases that match TRBD1. The CDR3 runs to 16 residues. Germline-derived CDR1 and CDR2 are DFQATT and SNEGSKA (reference sequence). Trimming cost V 0 bases and J 1 base; bases outside gene matches: 3. The CDR3 DNA reads as TGCAGTGCTAGAGAGGGGACAGGGCGGAACACCGGGGAGCTGTTTTTT. Protein sequence: CSAREGTGRNTGELFF.

The J gene is TRBJ1-3, the V gene TRBV15; maybe TRBD1 (6 bases). The CDR3 consists of 17 residues. The germline V gene encodes CDR1 LNHNV and CDR2 YYDKDF (reference sequence). The ends were cut back, 3 bases at V and 0 bases at J, with 15 bases in the middle. As DNA, the CDR3 is TGTGCCACCAGCAGCCTAAGGGACATCATCTCTGGAAACACCATATATTTT. Amino acids: CATSSLRDIISGNTIYF.

The chain combines TRBV20-1 with TRBJ2-4, with TRBD2 matching 7 bases. The ends lost 4 bases at V and 8 bases at J; junction bases unmatched: 11. This CDR3 contains 14 residues. Germline loops: CDR1 DFQATT, CDR2 SNEGSKA (reference sequence). The CDR3 bases are TGCAGTGCTAACTCCCTCCGGGGGGTCGACATTCAGTACTTC. It encodes CSANSLRGVDIQYF.

In its sample, this clonotype was seen a few times. This chain uses TRBV9 with TRBJ2-7; 8 nucleotides agree with TRBD2. The CDR3 sequence is 13 residues long. The junction had 4 bases not matched to a gene; V was cut back by 3 bases and J by 5 bases. Germline V gene lookup returns CDR1 SGDLS and CDR2 YYNGEE. In DNA, the CDR3 is TGTGCCAGCAGCGGCGGGGGGCCCAACGAGCAGTACTTC. It specifies CASSGGGPNEQYF.

This sequence joins TRBV3-1 and TRBJ1-1; TRBD1 is a possible D gene (5 bases). The CDR3 spans 15 residues. Germline CDR1 is LGHDT and CDR2 is YNNKEL (reference sequence). V was shortened by 0 bases and J by 3 bases, with 11 bases between the two germline ends. The CDR3 nucleotides read TGTGCCAGCAGCCAAGATTGGGGGGGGGACACTGAAGCTTTCTTT. This translates into CASSQDWGGDTEAFF.

V gene TRBV6-5 combines with J gene TRBJ2-5; no firm D call. Germline V lookup: CDR1 MNHEY, CDR2 SVGAGI. Trimming cost V 0 bases and J 3 bases, with 11 bases left between them. The CDR3 has 15 residues. Here the CDR3 reads CASSYSKSEEETQYF. In DNA, the CDR3 is TGTGCCAGCAGTTACTCGAAGTCCGAAGAAGAGACCCAGTACTTC.

This clonotype was counted between two and nine times. The chain links TRBV29-1 to TRBJ2-3; D is uncertain. Germline assignment: CDR1 SQVTM and CDR2 ANQGSEA. This CDR3 contains 12 residues. Between the trimmed V and J ends, which lost 5 bases and 2 bases, there was a span of 8 bases. The CDR3 DNA sequence: TGCAGCGTTCCGGAATTCACAGATACGCAGTATTTT. This codes for CSVPEFTDTQYF.

CDR3 residues: CASSQGPTGFYGYTF. The DNA for the CDR3 is TGCGCCAGCAGCCAAGGCCCGACAGGATTCTATGGCTACACCTTC. V is TRBV4-1 and J is TRBJ1-2; weak D call: TRBD1 (6 bases). Trimming pared 1 base from V and 4 bases from J, leaving 13 bases between. CDR1 MGHRA and CDR2 YSYEKL come from the germline V gene. The CDR3 totals 15 residues.

A few counts support this clonotype. The genes are TRBV20-1 and TRBJ2-3; D is unclear. CDR3 length: 14 amino acids. V was shortened by 4 bases and J by 3 bases, with 14 bases between the two germline ends. Germline V gene data show CDR1 as DFQATT and CDR2 as SNEGSKA (reference sequence). The CDR3 DNA follows: TGCAGTGCTACGTCATGGGTTTCTACAGATACGCAGTATTTT. This gives the protein CSATSWVSTDTQYF.

This clonotype occurred a few times. The chain employs TRBV11-2 and TRBJ2-1; D possibly corresponds to TRBD2 (6 bases). The CDR3 extends over 15 amino acids. The germline V and J ends were trimmed by 1 base and 6 bases, with 13 bases remaining between them. Germline-derived CDR1 and CDR2 are SGHAT and FQNNGV. The CDR3 nucleotides are TGTGCCAGCAGCTTAGGACTAGTCTGGGCCAATGAGCAGTTCTTC. This translates into CASSLGLVWANEQFF.

The V and J genes are TRBV21-1 and TRBJ2-7; the D segment call TRBD1 is taken from the table without a DNA check. TRBV21-1 is noted as a pseudogene. The CDR3 runs 14 residues. In nucleotides, the CDR3 is TGTGCCAGCAGCAAGCGACAGGGGTCCTACGAGCAGTACTTC. Translation gives CASSKRQGSYEQYF.

In the case of this clonotype: A junction boundary mismatches the germline segment, possibly from a read error. The rearrangement joins TRBV20-1 to TRBJ2-3, with D hard to call. This CDR3 region has 13 residues. Germline loops: CDR1 DFQATT, CDR2 SNEGSKA (reference sequence). The DNA for the CDR3 is TGCGGTGCTAGAAAAGAAGACACAGATACGCAGTATTTT. Translation gives CGARKEDTDTQYF.

The gene calls are TRBV7-2 and TRBJ2-7; D perhaps matches TRBD1 (6 bases). This CDR3 spans 16 amino acids. V was shortened by 4 bases and J by 0 bases, with 16 bases between the two germline ends. Germline V CDR1 and CDR2: SGHTA, FQGNSA. DNA for the CDR3: TGTGCCAGCAGCTCCGCAATTACAGGGATCTCCTACGAGCAGTACTTC. Protein sequence: CASSSAITGISYEQYF.

This chain joins TRBV18 and TRBJ2-7, with D maybe TRBD1 (6 bases). V was shortened by 0 bases and J by 6 bases, with 15 bases between the two germline ends. From germline, CDR1 is KGHSH and CDR2 LQKENI. The CDR3 sequence is 15 residues long. The CDR3 DNA is TGTGCCAGCTCACCACCGTCCAGGGGAGAACGCGAGCAGTACTTC. Translation gives CASSPPSRGEREQYF.

The table lists this clonotype with many counts. The gene calls are TRBV12-3 or TRBV12-4 and TRBJ2-3; D gene uncertain. The V gene lost 6 bases and the J gene lost 4 bases, with 5 bases spanning the gap. The CDR3 has 11 residues. CDR3 region: CASSAPDTQYF. For the CDR3, the DNA is TGTGCCAGCAGCGCACCAGATACGCAGTATTTT.

The rearrangement joins TRBV12-3 or TRBV12-4 to TRBJ2-5; 7 positions match TRBD2. The ends lost 3 bases at V and 5 bases at J; junction bases unmatched: 6. The CDR3 is 14 amino acids. CDR3 nucleotide sequence: TGTGCCAGCAGTTTGTTAAGGGGAGGGGAGACCCAGTACTTC. Translating it yields CASSLLRGGETQYF.

This clonotype was counted between two and nine times. The genes are TRBV20-1 and TRBJ2-1; 8 positions agree with TRBD1. The CDR3 spans 14 residues. V shed 5 bases, J shed 7 bases, and the junction held 10 bases outside the gene matches. Germline V gene sequence: CDR1 DFQATT, CDR2 SNEGSKA (reference sequence). CDR3 sequence: CSAPGPGGRNEQFF. The CDR3 DNA is TGCAGTGCTCCAGGCCCAGGGGGCAGGAATGAGCAGTTCTTC.

A few counts support this clonotype. This chain uses TRBV7-9 with TRBJ1-4; 7 positions match TRBD1. The CDR3 has 15 amino acids. V lost 5 bases, J lost 6 bases, and 9 bases stayed unmatched. The germline V gene encodes CDR1 SEHNR and CDR2 FQNEAQ (reference sequence). The CDR3 DNA sequence: TGTGCCAGCAGCAGCGGGACAGCCGGAGATGAAAAACTGTTTTTT. Translating gives CASSSGTAGDEKLFF.

The chain links TRBV20-1 to TRBJ2-7; D is tentatively TRBD1 or TRBD2 (5 bases each). Germline CDR1 is DFQATT and CDR2 is SNEGSKA (reference sequence). This CDR3 region has 13 residues. The V end was cut by 6 bases, the J end by 3 bases, with 15 bases between. The CDR3 region has the DNA TGCAGTGCAGCCGGGACCACAGACTACGAGCAGTACTTC. Translating it yields CSAAGTTDYEQYF.

This clonotype was picked up a small number of times. This chain links TRBV5-1 with TRBJ2-5; D may be TRBD1 (6 bases). Deletions cut 5 bases from V and 5 bases from J, with 16 bases between. This CDR3 spans 14 amino acids. The germline V gene has CDR1 SGHRS and CDR2 YFSETQ. The CDR3 loop is CASSPGQHRETQYF. Here the CDR3 DNA reads TGCGCCAGCAGTCCCGGACAGCATCGTGAGACCCAGTACTTC. The complete variable domain, with remaining parts taken from reference TRBV5-1 and TRBJ2-5, reads KAGVTQTPRYLIKTRGQQVTLSCSPISGHRSVSWYQQTPGQGLQFLFEYFSETQRNKGNFPGRFSGRQFSNSRSEMNVSTLELGDSALYLCASSPGQHRETQYFGPGTRLLVL.

This clonotype was observed a handful of times. This chain links TRBV11-2 with TRBJ2-5; the D gene could be TRBD1 or TRBD2 (5 bases each). In germline, CDR1 is SGHAT, CDR2 FQNNGV. This CDR3 has 15 residues. V was pared by 3 bases and J by 1 base, with 12 bases between. CDR3 nucleotides: TGTGCCAGCAGCTTCCCCGGGACCTCCCAAGAGACCCAGTACTTC. This encodes CASSFPGTSQETQYF.

The chain recombines TRBV27 with TRBJ1-2, with D possibly matching TRBD1 (6 bases). Germline-derived CDR1 and CDR2 are MNHEY and SMNVEV (reference sequence). The CDR3 contains 13 residues. V was shortened by 4 bases and J by 7 bases, with 13 bases between the two germline ends. The CDR3 sequence is CASSYRAVGGYTF. In DNA, the CDR3 is TGTGCCAGCAGTTACAGGGCCGTTGGTGGCTACACCTTC.

The chain links TRBV5-1 to TRBJ2-5; a possible D gene is TRBD2 (7 bases). The V gene's germline CDR1 is SGHRS and CDR2 YFSETQ. The CDR3 spans 15 residues. V lost 4 bases to trimming and J lost 2 bases, with 15 bases between them. The CDR3 coding sequence is TGCGCCAGCAGCGCAACCGGGGGGCGGCAAGAGACCCAGTACTTC. Its protein is CASSATGGRQETQYF.

This clonotype showed up just a few times. This sequence joins TRBV12-3 or TRBV12-4 and TRBJ1-4; D might be TRBD1 (5 bases). The CDR3 runs 14 residues. V dropped 3 bases and J dropped 4 bases, with 9 bases sitting between them. The DNA for the CDR3 is TGTGCCAGCAGTTTGGGGACTGGTAATGAAAAACTGTTTTTT. Its translation is CASSLGTGNEKLFF.

This chain joins TRBV5-1 and TRBJ2-1, with TRBD1 matching over 7 bases. The CDR3 length is 14 residues. With 1 base clipped from V and 9 bases from J, the junction kept 7 bases outside the gene matches. CDR1 is SGHRS and CDR2 is YFSETQ in the germline V gene. The CDR3 DNA follows: TGCGCCAGCAGCTTGAGGGGGACAGCTGGTGAGCAGTTCTTC. As protein: CASSLRGTAGEQFF.